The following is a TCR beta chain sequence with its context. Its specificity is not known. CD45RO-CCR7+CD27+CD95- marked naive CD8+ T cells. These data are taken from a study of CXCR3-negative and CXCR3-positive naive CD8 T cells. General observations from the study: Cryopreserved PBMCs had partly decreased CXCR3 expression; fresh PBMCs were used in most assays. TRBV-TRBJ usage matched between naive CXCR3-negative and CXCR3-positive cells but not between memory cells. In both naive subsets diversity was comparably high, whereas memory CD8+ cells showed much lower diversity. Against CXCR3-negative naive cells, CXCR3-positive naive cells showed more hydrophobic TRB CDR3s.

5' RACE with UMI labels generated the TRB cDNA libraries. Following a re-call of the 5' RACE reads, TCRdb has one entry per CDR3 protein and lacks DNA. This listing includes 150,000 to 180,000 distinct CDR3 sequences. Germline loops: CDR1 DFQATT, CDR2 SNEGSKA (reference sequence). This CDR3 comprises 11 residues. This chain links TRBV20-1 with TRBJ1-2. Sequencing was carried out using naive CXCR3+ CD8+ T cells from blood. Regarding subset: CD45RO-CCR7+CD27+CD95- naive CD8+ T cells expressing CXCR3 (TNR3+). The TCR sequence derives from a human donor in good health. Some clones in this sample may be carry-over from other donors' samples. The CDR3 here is CSSDRLYGYTF.